These 21 T cell receptor beta chains were all obtained from the same sample, sequenced in a study of cytomegalovirus exposure and HLA in healthy donors. Repertoires were generated with immunoSEQ multiplex PCR, while TCRdb's copy carries only in-frame clones and drops some. This repertoire shows over 200,000 clones, around four fifths found once; its top ten account for roughly 5.5%. The sequencing sample was made of PBMCs. These receptors were taken from a woman in her late teens or twenties in good health and CMV-seronegative.

The chain uses TRBV29-1 and TRBJ1-1, with a weak D call TRBD1 (6 bases). The CDR3 is 13 amino acids. Germline V lookup: CDR1 SQVTM, CDR2 ANQGSEA. The germline V and J ends were trimmed by 7 bases and 2 bases, with 14 bases remaining between them. CDR3 region: CSDSQGLNTEAFF. The CDR3 DNA reads as TGCAGCGATTCACAGGGATTAAACACTGAAGCTTTCTTT.

This clone showed up just a few times. The chain is built from TRBV28 and TRBJ1-2; D unclear. The CDR3 totals 12 residues. Germline loops: CDR1 MDHEN, CDR2 SYDVKM. V lost 5 bases and J 4 bases, leaving 8 bases between the germline ends. CDR3 sequence: CASSLLGYGYTF. The DNA for the CDR3 is TGTGCCAGCAGTCTTCTGGGCTATGGCTACACCTTC.

The chain couples TRBV5-1 to TRBJ1-6; 9 nucleotides match TRBD1. Germline CDR1 reads SGHRS; CDR2 reads YFSETQ. CDR3 size: 17 residues. V was clipped by 4 bases and J by 2 bases; unmatched bases: 7. The CDR3 nucleotides are TGCGCCAGCAGCCCGGGACAGGGAAACCCCTATAATTCACCCCTCCACTTT. The encoded protein is CASSPGQGNPYNSPLHF.

The chain recombines TRBV6-4 with TRBJ2-1, with D possibly matching TRBD1 (6 bases). The CDR3 length is 16 residues. The germline V gene has CDR1 MRHNA and CDR2 SNTAGT. Trimming removed 4 bases from V and 1 base from J, with 14 bases in between. The CDR3 coding sequence is TGTGCCAGCAGTGTCGTCCGGGACAATTCCTACAATGAGCAGTTCTTC. Encoded protein: CASSVVRDNSYNEQFF.

J is TRBJ1-1 and V is TRBV7-2; no clear D gene. Germline V gene data show CDR1 as SGHTA and CDR2 as FQGNSA. There are 15 residues in the CDR3. The V end was cut by 4 bases, the J end by 4 bases, with 16 bases between. The CDR3 coding sequence is TGTGCCAGCAGCTCCTATCCTGGACTGGGCACTGAAGCTTTCTTT. Its translation is CASSSYPGLGTEAFF.

The chain uses TRBV19 and TRBJ2-1; D is uncertain. Trimming pared 6 bases from V and 1 base from J, leaving 4 bases between. The germline CDR1 and CDR2 sequences are LNHDA and SQIVND (reference sequence). The length of the CDR3 is 12 residues. The CDR3 is CASSTSYNEQFF. The CDR3 DNA is TGTGCCAGTAGCACTTCCTACAATGAGCAGTTCTTC.

This rearrangement joins TRBV5-1 to TRBJ2-7, with D perhaps TRBD2 (5 bases). V was pared by 4 bases and J by 5 bases, with 19 bases between. CDR1 SGHRS and CDR2 YFSETQ come from the germline V gene. CDR3 size: 15 residues. CDR3 in amino acids: CASSLDGVMVDEQYF. DNA of the CDR3: TGCGCCAGCAGCCTGGACGGGGTAATGGTTGACGAGCAGTACTTC.

This clone occurred a few times. The V call is TRBV5-1, the J call TRBJ1-1; D remains ambiguous. CDR3 length: 14 residues. Germline loops: CDR1 SGHRS, CDR2 YFSETQ. V lost 4 bases, J lost 1 base, and 11 bases lay in between. Here the CDR3 DNA reads TGCGCCAGCAGCCCCGTGGATCCGAACACTGAAGCTTTCTTT. Protein product: CASSPVDPNTEAFF.

The chain is built from TRBV5-1 and TRBJ1-1, with no clear D. V lost 2 bases and J lost 0, with 11 bases in between. The CDR3 is 15 residues long. Germline values: CDR1 SGHRS, CDR2 YFSETQ. The CDR3 DNA follows: TGCGCCAGCAGCTTTACGGGTCCGATGAACACTGAAGCTTTCTTT. Protein product: CASSFTGPMNTEAFF.

CDR3 sequence reads: CASSHVLTGGVNQPQHF. CDR3 coding DNA: TGCGCCAGCAGCCACGTCTTGACAGGGGGGGTCAATCAGCCCCAGCATTTT. The gene calls are TRBV4-1 and TRBJ1-5; TRBD1 matches at 9 bases. Unmatched junction bases numbered 9, after V lost 3 bases and J lost 3 bases. The CDR3 spans 17 residues. The germline V gene encodes CDR1 MGHRA and CDR2 YSYEKL.

This clone was observed a single time. This chain joins TRBV5-4 and TRBJ2-3; no clear D gene. V dropped 4 bases and J dropped 0 bases, with 15 bases sitting between them. Germline lookup yields CDR1 SGHNT and CDR2 YYREEE (reference sequence). This CDR3 is built from 16 residues. This CDR3 is CASSPLVPVSTDTQYF. In DNA form, the CDR3 reads TGTGCCAGCAGCCCCCTTGTTCCGGTTAGCACAGATACGCAGTATTTT.

J is TRBJ1-6 and V is TRBV19; 9 bases fit TRBD1. The trim removed 5 bases at V and 5 bases at J, leaving 4 bases unmatched. The CDR3 extends over 15 amino acids. Looked up from germline, CDR1 is LNHDA and CDR2 is SQIVND (reference sequence). For the CDR3, the DNA is TGTGCCAGTAGTGTCGACAGGGGGGATAATTCACCCCTCCACTTT. Its protein product is CASSVDRGDNSPLHF.

The chain recombines TRBV30 with TRBJ1-1; TRBD1 matches 8 bases. The CDR3 totals 12 residues. With 3 bases clipped from V and 5 bases from J, the junction kept 2 bases outside the gene matches. Per the germline V gene, CDR1 is GTSNPN and CDR2 is SVGIG (reference sequence). The chain's CDR3 is CAWRQGVTEAFF. As DNA, the CDR3 is TGTGCCTGGAGACAGGGGGTAACTGAAGCTTTCTTT.

The V gene is TRBV19, the J gene TRBJ2-7, with D possibly matching TRBD2 (6 bases). The length of the CDR3 is 14 residues. Germline loops: CDR1 LNHDA, CDR2 SQIVND (reference sequence). The ends were cut back, 4 bases at V and 3 bases at J, with 13 bases in the middle. In nucleotides, the CDR3 is TGTGCCAGTAGTAGTCAGGAGGGGATCTACGAGCAGTACTTC. This codes for CASSSQEGIYEQYF.

The rearrangement joins TRBV5-6 to TRBJ2-3; 7 bases are shared with TRBD1. From germline, CDR1 is SGHDT and CDR2 YYEEEE. Losses at the gene ends were 1 base for V and 4 bases for J; bases not matched to a gene: 12. CDR3 size: 17 residues. CDR3 sequence: CASSLLGRGKIADTQYF. Here the CDR3 DNA reads TGTGCCAGCAGCTTGTTGGGCAGGGGGAAAATCGCAGATACGCAGTATTTT.

In DNA form, the CDR3 reads TGTGCCAGCAGTTTAACGCTTCGAGGGGAGCAGTACTTC. Encoded protein: CASSLTLRGEQYF. The chain is built from TRBV28 and TRBJ2-7; D is possibly TRBD2 (5 bases). Germline V lookup: CDR1 MDHEN, CDR2 SYDVKM. The CDR3 is 13 amino acids. V gave up 2 bases and J gave up 7 bases, with 12 bases separating them.

The V gene is TRBV25-1, the J gene TRBJ1-4; 7 bases are shared with TRBD1. This CDR3 is 17 amino acids long. V dropped 6 bases and J dropped 1; count of bases not matched to a gene: 11. CDR1 and CDR2 from the germline V gene are MGHDK and SYGVNS. In DNA, the CDR3 is TGTGCCAGCAGCGGCGGGGCAGGGGGGCAAACTAATGAAAAACTGTTTTTT. It specifies CASSGGAGGQTNEKLFF.

The chain is built from TRBV28 and TRBJ2-7, with TRBD1 matching 9 bases. CDR3 size: 15 residues. V lost 4 bases to trimming and J lost 4 bases; unmatched junction nucleotides: 8. Germline CDR1 MDHEN, CDR2 SYDVKM. The CDR3 bases are TGTGCCAGCAGTTCTACCGGGACAGGGTCGTACGAGCAGTACTTC. Amino acids: CASSSTGTGSYEQYF.

The chain couples TRBV11-2 to TRBJ2-3, with 9 bases identical to TRBD2. V was clipped by 0 bases and J by 6 bases; unmatched bases: 4. Germline V gene lookup returns CDR1 SGHAT and CDR2 FQNNGV. This CDR3 comprises 15 residues. The CDR3 region has the DNA TGTGCCAGCAGCTTAGAGATAGCGGGAGACGATACGCAGTATTTT. It translates to CASSLEIAGDDTQYF. Filled out from reference TRBV11-2 and TRBJ2-3, the complete variable domain reads EAGVAQSPRYKIIEKRQSVAFWCNPISGHATLYWYQQILGQGPKLLIQFQNNGVVDDSQLPKDRFSAERLKGVDSTLKIQPAKLEDSAVYLCASSLEIAGDDTQYFGPGTRLTVL.

The chain uses TRBV5-1 and TRBJ1-5, with a tentative D call TRBD1 (5 bases). The germline gives CDR1 SGHRS, CDR2 YFSETQ. The CDR3 is 13 amino acids. Trimming cost V 1 base and J 6 bases, with 8 bases left between them. CDR3 region: CASSLNRGQPQHF. The CDR3 bases are TGCGCCAGCAGCTTGAATAGGGGTCAGCCCCAGCATTTT.

The chain links TRBV7-7 to TRBJ2-7, with 9 nucleotides matching TRBD1. The CDR3 extends over 15 amino acids. Germline-derived CDR1 and CDR2 are SSHAT and FNYEAQ (reference sequence). V lost 5 bases and J lost 5; bases outside the gene matches: 10. The CDR3 DNA is TGTGCCAGCAGCCCTGGGACAGGGAAGGTCCACGAGCAGTACTTC. This encodes CASSPGTGKVHEQYF.